This T cell receptor beta chain emerged from a study of cytomegalovirus exposure and HLA in healthy donors. Overall study context: Counted in an early data release were approximately 85 million unique TCRs from HLA-typed donors. Findings of the study overall: A later analysis appeared to link common viral pathogens to several of the most significant clusters.

PCR involved 60 Vbeta and 13 Jbeta primers. Profiled with immunoSEQ multiplex PCR; TCRdb holds only in-frame clones, not every one. The sample includes fewer than 250,000 clones, 65% to 80% of them seen just once. Donors sampled were nominally healthy, though unrecorded immune exposures were likely. For this clone: Its target is not known.

The TCR originated in a man aged 30 to 39 in good health and CMV-seropositive. The sequencing sample was made of PBMCs.

The CDR3 DNA is TGTGCCGGGGGAGGGGGGTACGAGCAGTACTTC. Translating it yields CAGGGGYEQYF. V and J are TRBV28 and TRBJ2-7; D is possibly TRBD2 (7 bases). Germline loops: CDR1 MDHEN, CDR2 SYDVKM. The ends were cut back, 11 bases at V and 4 bases at J, with 12 bases in the middle. This CDR3 has 11 residues.